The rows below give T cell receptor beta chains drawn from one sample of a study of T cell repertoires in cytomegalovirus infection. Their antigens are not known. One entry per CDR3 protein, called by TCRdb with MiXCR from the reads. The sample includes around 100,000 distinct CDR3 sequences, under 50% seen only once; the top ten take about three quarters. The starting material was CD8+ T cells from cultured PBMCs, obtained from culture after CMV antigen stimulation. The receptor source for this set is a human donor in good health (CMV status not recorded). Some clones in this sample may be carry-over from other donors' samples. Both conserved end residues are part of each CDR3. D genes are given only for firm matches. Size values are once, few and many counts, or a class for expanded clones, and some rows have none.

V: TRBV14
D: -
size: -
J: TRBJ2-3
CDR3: CASSQEGMGDTQYF
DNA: TGTGCCAGCAGCCAAGAGGGGATGGGGGATACGCAGTATTTT

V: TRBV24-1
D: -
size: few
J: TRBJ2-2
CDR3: CATSAGGTGELFF
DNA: TGTGCCACCAGTGCAGGGGGGACCGGGGAGCTGTTTTTT

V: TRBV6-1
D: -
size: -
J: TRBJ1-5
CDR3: CASISSGYSNQPQHF
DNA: TGTGCCAGCATCTCTTCGGGCTATAGCAATCAGCCCCAGCATTTT

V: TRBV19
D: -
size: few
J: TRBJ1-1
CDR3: CASHDRSRTEAFF
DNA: TGTGCCAGTCATGACAGGTCGCGGACTGAAGCTTTCTTT

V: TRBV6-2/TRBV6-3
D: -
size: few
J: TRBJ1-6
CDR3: CASSYSARGGSPLHF
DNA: TGTGCCAGCAGTTACTCGGCCAGGGGAGGATCACCCCTCCACTTT

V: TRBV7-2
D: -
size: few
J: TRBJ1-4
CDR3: CASSLGFAATNEKLFF
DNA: TGTGCCAGCAGTTTAGGGTTTGCCGCAACTAATGAAAAACTGTTTTTT

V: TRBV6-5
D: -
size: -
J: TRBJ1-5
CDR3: CASSYSLFQPQHF
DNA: TGTGCCAGCAGTTACTCACTGTTTCAGCCCCAGCATTTT

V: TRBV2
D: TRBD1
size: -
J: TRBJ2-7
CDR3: CAITDRALKAQYF
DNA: TGTGCCATCACGGACAGGGCCCTCAAGGCGCAGTACTTC

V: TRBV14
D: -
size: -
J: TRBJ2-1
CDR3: CASSQVGGSEGNEQFF
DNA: TGTGCCAGCAGCCAGGTGGGGGGCAGTGAGGGAAATGAGCAGTTCTTC

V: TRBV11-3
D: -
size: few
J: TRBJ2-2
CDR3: CASSSGSGELFF
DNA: TGTGCCAGCAGCTCTGGGTCTGGGGAGCTGTTTTTT

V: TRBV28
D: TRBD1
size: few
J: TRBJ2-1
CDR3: CASSFRDRGNEQFF
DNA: TGTGCCAGCAGTTTCCGGGACAGGGGCAATGAGCAGTTCTTC

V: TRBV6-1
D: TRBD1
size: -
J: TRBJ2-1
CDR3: CASSSTGVEQFF
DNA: TGTGCCAGCAGTTCGACAGGGGTTGAGCAGTTCTTC

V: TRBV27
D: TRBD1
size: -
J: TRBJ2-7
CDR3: CASSLAGGWEQYF
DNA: TGTGCCAGCAGTTTGGCAGGGGGCTGGGAGCAGTACTTC

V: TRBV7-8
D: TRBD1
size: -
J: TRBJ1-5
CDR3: CASSLLQGPNQPQHF
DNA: TGTGCCAGCAGTTTACTACAGGGGCCCAATCAGCCCCAGCATTTT

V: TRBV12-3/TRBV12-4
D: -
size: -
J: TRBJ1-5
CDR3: CASTHLGAAGGGQPQHF
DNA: TGTGCCAGCACCCATCTGGGGGCGGCGGGAGGTGGTCAGCCCCAGCATTTT

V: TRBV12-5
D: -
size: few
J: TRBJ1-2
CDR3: CASGFNEYGYTF
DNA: TGTGCTAGTGGTTTCAATGAGTATGGCTACACCTTC

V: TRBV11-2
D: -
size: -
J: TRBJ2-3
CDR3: CASSQTAGNPADTQYF
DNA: TGTGCCAGCAGCCAAACCGCGGGGAACCCGGCAGATACGCAGTATTTT

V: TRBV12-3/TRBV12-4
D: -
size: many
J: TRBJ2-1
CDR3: CASSKGSSYNEQFF
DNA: TGTGCCAGCAGTAAGGGGTCCTCCTACAATGAGCAGTTCTTC

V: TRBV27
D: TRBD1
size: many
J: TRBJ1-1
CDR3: CASSSRDRVVGEAFF
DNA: TGTGCCAGCAGTTCCCGGGACAGGGTTGTGGGTGAAGCTTTCTTT

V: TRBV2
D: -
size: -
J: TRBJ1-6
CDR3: CASLQGTGNNSPLHF
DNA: TGTGCCAGCCTTCAGGGAACGGGGAATAATTCACCCCTCCACTTT

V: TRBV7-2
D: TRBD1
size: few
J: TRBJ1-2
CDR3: CASSLYRWISRGRGLGYTF
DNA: TGTGCCAGCAGCTTATACCGTTGGATATCGAGGGGCAGGGGGCTCGGCTACACCTTC

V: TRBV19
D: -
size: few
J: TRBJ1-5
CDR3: CASSAGAQPQHF
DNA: TGTGCCAGTAGTGCGGGGGCTCAGCCCCAGCATTTT

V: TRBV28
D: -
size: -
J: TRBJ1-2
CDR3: CASKGPPGGDYGYTF
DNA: TGTGCCAGCAAGGGGCCCCCGGGGGGCGACTATGGCTACACCTTC

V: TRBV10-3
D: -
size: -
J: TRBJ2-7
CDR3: CAISAGQLYEQYF
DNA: TGTGCCATCAGCGCGGGACAGCTGTACGAGCAGTACTTC

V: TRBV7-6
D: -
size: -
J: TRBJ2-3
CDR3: CASSLGWATADTQYF
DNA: TGTGCCAGCAGCTTAGGATGGGCCACGGCAGATACGCAGTATTTT

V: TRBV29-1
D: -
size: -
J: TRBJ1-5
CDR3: CSVEGVGGTVFF
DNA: TGCAGCGTTGAAGGTGTTGGGGGGACCGTTTTTTTT

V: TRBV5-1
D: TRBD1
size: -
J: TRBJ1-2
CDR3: CASSLEGGTPGYTF
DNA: TGCGCCAGCAGCTTGGAAGGGGGCACCCCTGGCTACACCTTC

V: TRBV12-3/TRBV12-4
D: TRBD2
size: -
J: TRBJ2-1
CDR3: CASSLGLSGSSYNEQFF
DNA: TGTGCCAGCAGTCTTGGACTTAGCGGGAGCTCCTACAATGAGCAGTTCTTC

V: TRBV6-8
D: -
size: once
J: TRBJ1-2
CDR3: CASSYWAGVYGYTF
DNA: TGTGCCAGCAGTTACTGGGCAGGGGTCTATGGCTACACCTTC

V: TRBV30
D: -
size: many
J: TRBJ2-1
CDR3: CAWGDNEQFF
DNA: TGTGCCTGGGGAGATAATGAGCAGTTCTTC

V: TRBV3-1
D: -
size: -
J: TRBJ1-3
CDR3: CASSQDTTSGNTIYF
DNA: TGTGCCAGCAGCCAAGATACCACTTCGGGAAACACCATATATTTT

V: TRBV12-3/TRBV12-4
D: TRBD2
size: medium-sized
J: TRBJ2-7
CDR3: CASSFGGGGEGEQYF
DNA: TGTGCCAGCAGTTTCGGCGGGGGAGGGGAGGGCGAGCAGTACTTC

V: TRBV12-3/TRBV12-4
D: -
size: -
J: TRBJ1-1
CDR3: CASSIDSTNTEAFF
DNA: TGTGCCAGCAGTATCGACAGCACGAACACTGAAGCTTTCTTT

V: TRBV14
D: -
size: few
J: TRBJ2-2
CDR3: CASSDQGTGELFF
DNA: TGTGCCAGCAGTGACCAGGGGACCGGGGAGCTGTTTTTT

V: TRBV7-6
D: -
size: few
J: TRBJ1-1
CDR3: CASSLEEWTEAFF
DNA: TGTGCCAGCAGCTTAGAGGAGTGGACTGAAGCTTTCTTT